This is a list of T cell receptor beta chains from one sample in a study of CD4+ T cells in melanoma. The assay was immunoSEQ multiplex PCR, and TCRdb's table has in-frame clones only and misses some. Of roughly 140,000 clones listed, around 90% are singletons. These receptors were taken from a human donor with melanoma. CDR3s include the opening cysteine and the closing phenylalanine or tryptophan. D genes are given only for firm matches. Not every row has a clone size; where given, it reads once, few, many or a size class.

v_gene,d_gene,abundance,j_gene,len,CDR3nt,CDR3aa
TRBV5-8,NA,NA,TRBJ1-5,16,TGTGCCAGCAGCTTGATTGGGGGGACAAACAATCAGCCCCAGCATTTT,CASSLIGGTNNQPQHF
TRBV18,NA,NA,TRBJ1-3,14,TGTGCCAGCTCCAACATCAACTCTGGAAACACCATATATTTT,CASSNINSGNTIYF
TRBV18,NA,NA,TRBJ2-2,15,TGTGCCAGCTCACCCTTTACAGGGTCTCCCGGGGAGCTGTTTTTT,CASSPFTGSPGELFF
TRBV19,NA,NA,TRBJ1-1,14,TGTGCCAGTAGTATAAGTCCGGGGAACACTGAAGCTTTCTTT,CASSISPGNTEAFF
TRBV6-1,NA,NA,TRBJ2-7,15,TGTGCCAGCAGTGTTGTGAGGCACCAACCCTACGAGCAGTACTTC,CASSVVRHQPYEQYF
TRBV6-6,NA,NA,TRBJ1-5,15,TGTGCCAGCAGTGACGGGACAAGTAGGAATCAGCCCCAGCATTTT,CASSDGTSRNQPQHF
TRBV2,NA,once,TRBJ2-7,14,TGTGCCAGCAGTGCTGAGGGAGCCGGTTCGGAGCAGTACTTC,CASSAEGAGSEQYF
TRBV6-1,NA,NA,TRBJ2-5,13,TGTGCCAGCAGTGAACGGGCCTGGGGGACCCAGTACTTC,CASSERAWGTQYF
TRBV18,NA,NA,TRBJ1-5,13,TGTGCCAGCTCGCAGGGGCGCAATCAGCCCCAGCATTTT,CASSQGRNQPQHF
TRBV6-6,NA,NA,TRBJ1-2,12,TGTGCCAGCCAAAACGGACAAGCCGGCTACACCTTC,CASQNGQAGYTF
TRBV18,NA,NA,TRBJ1-2,16,TGTGCCAGCTCACCAAGTCAGCGACTGAGGAGCTATGGCTACACCTTC,CASSPSQRLRSYGYTF
TRBV5-8,NA,once,TRBJ1-5,12,TGTGCCAGCAGCTTGCCGGATCAGCCCCAGCATTTT,CASSLPDQPQHF
TRBV19,TRBD1,once,TRBJ1-1,16,TGTGCCAGTAGGATAAAAACAACAGGGGTGAACACTGAAGCTTTCTTT,CASRIKTTGVNTEAFF
TRBV7-3,NA,NA,TRBJ2-3,15,TGTGCCAGCAGCTTATCACCTAGAGGCACAGATACGCAGTATTTT,CASSLSPRGTDTQYF
TRBV13,TRBD1,NA,TRBJ2-5,15,TGTGCCAGCAGCTTAAGGACAGGGGCGGTCGAGACCCAGTACTTC,CASSLRTGAVETQYF
TRBV5-1,TRBD1,NA,TRBJ1-1,14,TGCGCCAGCAGCTTGGTACCAGGGGGCACTGAAGCTTTCTTT,CASSLVPGGTEAFF
TRBV18,NA,once,TRBJ1-4,15,TGTGCCAGCTCACGGGGATCCGGTGGAGGCGAAAAACTGTTTTTT,CASSRGSGGGEKLFF
TRBV5-1,TRBD1,NA,TRBJ1-1,13,TGCGCCAGCAGCCTCGGGACAGGGGACGAAGCTTTCTTT,CASSLGTGDEAFF
TRBV6-1,NA,NA,TRBJ1-2,14,TGTGCCAGCAATCCGGGACAAGGAAACTATGGCTACACCTTC,CASNPGQGNYGYTF
TRBV2,NA,NA,TRBJ1-4,13,TGTGCCAGCAGTGAATGGGCAATCGGGAAACTGTTTTTT,CASSEWAIGKLFF
TRBV7-8,TRBD1,NA,TRBJ2-7,14,TGTGCCAGCAGCTGGGACAGGGCCTCCTACGAGCAGTACTTC,CASSWDRASYEQYF
TRBV5-1,NA,NA,TRBJ2-5,12,TGCACCTTCCCCAGGGATGAAGAGACCCAGTACTTC,CTFPRDEETQYF
TRBV30,TRBD2,NA,TRBJ2-5,17,TGTGCCTGGAGCTCAACTCGGACTAGCGGGGGGGAAGAGACCCAGTACTTC,CAWSSTRTSGGEETQYF
TRBV7-3,NA,NA,TRBJ2-7,13,TGTGCCAGCAGCTTAAGGCAGGGTGGCGAGCAGTACTTC,CASSLRQGGEQYF
TRBV6-1,NA,few,TRBJ1-3,13,TGTGCCAGCAGTGAACAAGGTGGGAACACCATATATTTT,CASSEQGGNTIYF
TRBV7-3,TRBD2,NA,TRBJ2-3,16,TGTGCCAGCAGCTTACGACTAGCGGGGAATTCAGATACGCAGTATTTT,CASSLRLAGNSDTQYF
TRBV2,NA,NA,TRBJ2-2,14,TGTGCCAGCAGGGAGGGACGGCTCACCGGGGAGCTGTTTTTT,CASREGRLTGELFF
TRBV2,TRBD2,NA,TRBJ2-1,14,TGTGCCAGCAGTGGGGCGGGGGGCGGTTATGAGCAGTTCTTC,CASSGAGGGYEQFF
TRBV9,NA,NA,TRBJ2-3,15,TGTGCCAGCAGCGTAGGAGGGAGCTACACAGATACGCAGTATTTT,CASSVGGSYTDTQYF
TRBV28,NA,NA,TRBJ1-5,13,TGTGCCAGCAGTTTAAACACGGATCAGCCCCAGCATTTT,CASSLNTDQPQHF